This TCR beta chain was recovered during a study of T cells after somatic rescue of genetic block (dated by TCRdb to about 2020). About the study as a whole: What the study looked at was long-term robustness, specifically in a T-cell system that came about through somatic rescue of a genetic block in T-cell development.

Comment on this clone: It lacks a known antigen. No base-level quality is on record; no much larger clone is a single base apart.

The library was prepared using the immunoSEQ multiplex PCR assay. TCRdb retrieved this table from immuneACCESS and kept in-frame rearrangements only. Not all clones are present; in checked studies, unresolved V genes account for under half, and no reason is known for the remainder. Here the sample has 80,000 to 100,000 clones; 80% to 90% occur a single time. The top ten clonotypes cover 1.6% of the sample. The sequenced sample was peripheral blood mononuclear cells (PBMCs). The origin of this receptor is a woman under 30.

Here is the DNA: TGTGCCAGCAGCTTGGCCGTTGAGCAGTTCTTC. Its protein product is CASSLAVEQFF. The V gene is TRBV5-6 and the J gene is TRBJ2-1; the D gene cannot be resolved reliably. CDR1 SGHDT and CDR2 YYEEEE are derived from the germline V gene. V is clipped by 0 bases and J by 9 bases, and the sequence between their germline boundaries is 4 bases long. The CDR3 starts with the cysteine, ends with the phenylalanine, and has 11 residues. Only the CDR3 DNA stays, 33 bases, in frame from base 1.